This T cell receptor beta chain was recorded in a study of cytomegalovirus exposure and HLA in healthy donors (TCRdb year 2017). Turning to the overall study: In an earlier analysis of some 550 of the donors, around 290 Gb of sequence data and 90 million to 130 million unique TCR beta sequences from 150 million to 200 million T cells were reported. Among some 410 genotyped donors of the cohort, an average of about 220,000 unique TCR beta nucleotide sequences was sequenced per donor, of which approximately 19% were non-productive. The study aimed to test whether signatures of past pathogen exposure could be identified by cataloging public T cell receptors. In addition to the first cohort of 666 subjects, a separate validation cohort of approximately 110 different subjects was used. To predict cytomegalovirus infection status, the study combined high-throughput TCR immunosequencing, statistical association of individual TCRs with disease status, and machine learning. The number of donors typed differed by locus, with 629-630 for A, B, C, DRB1 and DQB1, around 560 for DQA1, 600 to 610 for DPA1, and 472 for DPB1. Class I and class II HLA loci were covered by the typing at four-digit resolution. The study profiled the T cell repertoires of 666 subjects by immunosequencing and related them to cytomegalovirus serostatus. Donor age, sex, ethnicity and CMV serostatus were collected together with the repertoire data. The later analysis used no new phenotypic data to find candidate immune exposures, relying instead on TCR beta sequences and their occurrence across donors. Roughly 310 gigabases of sequencing data and approximately 80 million unique TCR sequences were included in an early release covering about 620 HLA-typed donors. Among the roughly 410 genotyped donors, more than 70% belonged to the genetic ancestry cluster associated with self-reported Caucasian donors. A later genetic analysis used genome-wide SNP genotypes for about three fifths of the 666 donors, treating that subset as a discovery cohort. About five DR-DQ haplotypes were handled as single units for association and clustering, since linkage in the cohort was strong. All discovery cohort repertoires had been generated on a single sequencing platform. To decide whether each TCR beta V gene segment behaved as functional or pseudogenic, an earlier analysis of nearly 600 of the donors relied on high-throughput TCR beta sequencing. To study patterns of TCR occurrence, a later analysis re-analyzed previously published TCR beta repertoires from 600 to 750 donors and added high-resolution HLA genotyping.

Regarding this clone: Its antigen is currently not known. Base-call qualities are not available, and no considerably larger clone is one nucleotide away.

The germline V end is reduced by 3 bases and the J end by 1 base; junction bases left unmatched: 5. The CDR3 spans 16 residues, from the cysteine through the phenylalanine. Of all the DNA, just the CDR3 is kept, 48 bases in frame from base 1. CDR1 and CDR2 are read off the germline V gene as SGHDT and YYEEEE. The library was generated by the immunoSEQ multiplex PCR assay. For the multiplex PCR, a mixture combining 60 forward primers for TCR Vbeta segments and 13 reverse primers for TCR Jbeta segments was used. The CDR3 region of rearranged TCR beta genes was amplified from genomic DNA with a multiplex PCR assay. On the Illumina HiSeq System, the amplified TCR beta libraries were sequenced as 87-base-pair reads. On the study's bioinformatics: Across the 670 or so repertoires, a later analysis counted roughly 84 million unique TCR beta chains, roughly 11 million of which were shared by at least two donors. Raw reads were error-corrected and collapsed into unique sequences by a nearest-neighbor algorithm in which closely related sequences were merged to remove PCR and sequencing errors. To assign V, D and J gene segments, CDR3 sequences were aligned to IMGT reference sequences. Each retained sequence needed at least a six-nucleotide match to both a V gene segment and a J gene segment. A rearrangement was called productive if the CDR3 had no stop codons and remained in frame with V and J, and every other rearrangement was called non-productive. Following IMGT convention, CDR3 was defined as the stretch from the second conserved V-encoded cysteine up to the conserved J-encoded phenylalanine. In an earlier analysis of more than 550 of the donors, sequences lacking an unambiguous match to a single V gene segment were excluded. An earlier analysis of some 610 of the donors called V segments functional above 56.7% productive rearrangements and segregating when the between-donor standard deviation exceeded 5%. A statistical classification framework was built for diagnosing cytomegalovirus status from the catalog of TCR beta chain sequences. A later analysis assigned V and J genes by comparing TCR nucleotide sequences with IMGT/GENE-DB human TR gene sequences. A later analysis assigned CDR3 sequences and most-parsimonious VDJ recombination scenarios with the TCRdist pipeline. In a later analysis, every TCR beta chain was defined by the combination of its CDR3 amino acid sequence and its V-gene family, and reads without a unique V-gene family were dropped. A later analysis removed nearly 600 highly shared, low-generation-probability nucleotide sequences to deal with suspected cross-contamination and a sequencing artifact. In a later analysis, a clonal expansion index was calculated for each public chain from normalized within-repertoire ranks of inferred template counts. A later analysis computed generation probabilities with a VDJ recombination model fitted to out-of-frame rearrangements, and checked the results against IGoR. In a later analysis, TCR-TCR, TCR-HLA and TCR-CMV co-occurrence was scored with hypergeometric tests, and a repertoire-size bias correction was applied to TCR pairs. In a later analysis, false discovery rates were estimated by permuting HLA or CMV assignments 20 times. In a later analysis, co-occurring TCRs were grouped using DBSCAN, with TCRdist sequence similarity added in when clustering inside HLA-allele-positive subsets. Co-occurrence clustering excluded repertoires with fewer than 30,000 or more than 120,000 public chains, plus five with anomalous nucleotide sharing. Entries here come from immuneACCESS through TCRdb and include only in-frame sequences with V and J called. Some clones fail to appear in such tables; in the studies checked, an unresolved V gene covers under half of the shortfall, and the cause of the remainder is unknown. That table is the source of V, J and clone size, and D and trimming were worked out from the DNA. The sample table records over 200,000 clones; 70% to 85% of these occur just once. The ten largest clones add up to around 0.57% of the sample.

What the work shows at the level of the full study, not this receptor alone: Only TCR beta chains were sequenced in this cohort, and the absence of alpha or paired-chain data limited detectable features. Strong co-occurrence of HLA alleles, especially DR and DQ, made assigning TCR associations to individual alleles difficult. In an earlier analysis of 450 to 750 of the donors, most TCR beta V segments appeared in productive rearrangements about 87% or about 30% of the time, broadly matching IMGT annotations. At a false discovery rate of 0.05, a later analysis linked 15,000 to 20,000 TCR beta sequences to specific HLA alleles. Because counts were too low, around 17 rarely observed V segments, including chromosome 9 orphons, were left out of the earlier analysis of approximately 500 of the donors. The presence/absence analyses assumed that sequencing depth was roughly uniform across donors, and that assumption may not be true. HLA typing was unavailable for some donors at each locus, so association tests used only the typed subset. A further reported finding was that TCR beta sequences accurately predicted the HLA-A and HLA-B alleles for most subjects in the first cohort. Because the 87-base-pair reads could not distinguish some IMGT-functional V segments, including TRBV6-2 and TRBV6-3, those segments were excluded. An association between a missense DCLRE1C variant and V-gene and J-gene trimming of TCR beta chains was found in a later genetic analysis and replicated in an independent cohort. The study listed 164 TCR beta chains as associated with cytomegalovirus. The authors suggested that the approach could potentially be generalized to other disease states and immunological phenotypes. In both the original and validation cohorts, the classifier was reported to diagnose cytomegalovirus status with high specificity and sensitivity. Linkage disequilibrium might explain the correlated functional status among segregating V segments, but an unknown experimental factor could not be ruled out. CMV serostatus was the only immune exposure information available for the cohort. Most TCR sequences were observed very rarely across donors, whereas some public TCRs were present in many individuals. A later analysis reported that several top co-occurrence clusters appeared linked to parvovirus B19, influenza, CMV and Epstein-Barr virus. A group of highly shared sequence variants was considered likely to be a technical artifact of the sequencing pipeline. Compared with the approximately 710-donor mean, donors in an Asian-associated ancestry cluster had fewer N-insertions in productive TCRs, according to a later genetic analysis. A later analysis found that TCR association rates varied across HLA loci, with DRB1 alleles showing the most associated TCRs and HLA-C alleles the fewest. In a later analysis, HLA-associated TCR beta chains were found to be more clonally expanded and to have lower generation probabilities than equally common non-associated chains. According to a later analysis, most CMV-associated TCR beta chains appeared to be HLA-restricted, and the HLA associations seemed to be driven largely by CMV exposure. Three of the identified cytomegalovirus-associated TCR beta chains were confirmed in vitro to be specific for cytomegalovirus antigens.

In total, roughly 710 healthy bone marrow donors made up the cohort. At the time of sampling, all cohort members were nominally healthy, though unrecorded immune exposures were likely present. The donor tested CMV seronegative, placing the donor among the 350 to 400 seronegative members of the cohort. A peripheral blood sample was collected from each donor, and TCR beta sequencing was performed on peripheral blood mononuclear cells. Genomic DNA was extracted from the blood cell samples with the Qiagen DNeasy Blood Extraction Kit. Source material: PBMCs. The clonotype originates from a woman aged 40 to 50 in good health and CMV-seronegative. The chain is made from TRBV5-6 and TRBJ2-1, with 9 bases in between that match TRBD2. The CDR3 region has the sequence CASSSWTSASYNEQFF. The nucleotide sequence reads as follows: TGTGCCAGCAGCTCCTGGACTAGCGCTTCCTACAATGAGCAGTTCTTC.